These 8 T cell receptor beta chains originate from one sample sequenced in a study of CD8+ T cells in alopecia areata (dated by TCRdb to 2016 to 2019). Library creation used the immunoSEQ multiplex PCR assay. To provide template for TCR sequencing, every sample had RNA extracted and reverse transcribed into cDNA. In TCRdb, the immuneACCESS table is reduced to in-frame sequences with V and J assigned. These tables do not hold every clone; where another copy was compared, an unresolved V gene accounts for under half, and the others remain unexplained. Here the sample has roughly 200,000 clones; 56% occur a single time. The top ten clonotypes cover roughly 5% of the sample. The specimen was CD8+ T cells sorted from blood. All receptors come from a human donor in good health.

The rearrangement links TRBV13 to TRBJ2-3; D is uncertain. From germline, CDR1 is PRHDT and CDR2 FYEKMQ (reference sequence). The V end lost 5 bases, the J end lost 2 bases, and 2 bases lay between the germline ends. The CDR3 has 11 residues. The CDR3 sequence: CASSTTDTQYF. CDR3 DNA: TGTGCCAGCAGCACCACAGATACGCAGTATTTT.

This clone was seen just once. This rearrangement joins TRBV11-2 to TRBJ2-7; no definite D call. The CDR3 runs to 12 residues. CDR1 is SGHAT and CDR2 is FQNNGV in the germline V gene. Trimming cost V 5 bases and J 5 bases, with 10 bases left between them. The CDR3 region is CASSGQSNEQYF. CDR3 nucleotide sequence: TGTGCCAGCAGCGGCCAAAGCAACGAGCAGTACTTC.

The chain recombines TRBV29-1 with TRBJ1-1; 7 bases agree with TRBD1. J gave up 5 bases and V 0 bases, and 6 bases lay outside the gene matches. This CDR3 is built from 14 residues. From germline, CDR1 is SQVTM and CDR2 ANQGSEA. The CDR3 nucleotides read TGCAGCGTTGAAGATAGGGGGCAGGGAACTGAAGCTTTCTTT. It is translated as CSVEDRGQGTEAFF.

V gene TRBV2 combines with J gene TRBJ2-1, with 11 bases that match TRBD2. J was trimmed by 8 bases and V by 2 bases; bases with no gene match: 5. Germline values: CDR1 SNHLY, CDR2 FYNNEI. There are 15 residues in the CDR3. For the CDR3, the DNA is TGTGCCAGCAGTGAACGGACTAGCGGGTTCTATGAGCAGTTCTTC. It yields the protein CASSERTSGFYEQFF. The full variable domain, with the rest looked up from reference TRBV2 and TRBJ2-1, is EPEVTQTPSHQVTQMGQEVILRCVPISNHLYFYWYRQILGQKVEFLVSFYNNEISEKSEIFDDQFSVERPDGSNFTLKIRSTKLEDSAMYFCASSERTSGFYEQFFGPGTRLTVL.

V gene TRBV29-1 combines with J gene TRBJ1-2; TRBD1 aligns across 12 bases. This CDR3 is built from 16 residues. The V segment lost 2 bases and the J segment 4 bases; nucleotides outside the gene matches: 8. Germline V lookup: CDR1 SQVTM, CDR2 ANQGSEA. CDR3 region: CSVESRDRGPGYGYTF. The CDR3 coding sequence is TGCAGCGTTGAATCCCGGGACAGGGGGCCGGGCTATGGCTACACCTTC.

The V and J genes are TRBV7-9 and TRBJ2-3, with a weak D call TRBD2 (5 bases). CDR3 length: 15 residues. Trimming pared 4 bases from V and 1 base from J, leaving 12 bases between. Germline V gene lookup returns CDR1 SEHNR and CDR2 FQNEAQ (reference sequence). CDR3 nucleotides: TGTGCCAGCAGCTCCCCGGAGGATGGCACAGATACGCAGTATTTT. Its protein is CASSSPEDGTDTQYF.

To note about this clone: One junction end does not reproduce the germline sequence, and a read error may be involved. The J gene is TRBJ1-1, the V gene TRBV7-9, with 8 bases matching TRBD1. The CDR3 runs to 12 residues. From germline, CDR1 is SEHNR and CDR2 FQNEAQ (reference sequence). The CDR3 reads CASSLPRQGRLF. The CDR3 DNA follows: TGTGCCAGCAGCTTACCCCGACAGGGGCGTCTCTTT.

The chain carries TRBV29-1 and TRBJ2-7; TRBD1 matches at 7 bases. V trimming: 2 bases; J trimming: 4 bases; junction bases outside the gene matches: 8. CDR3 length equals 14 residues. The germline CDR1 and CDR2 sequences are SQVTM and ANQGSEA. The CDR3 region is CSVETTGAIYEQYF. CDR3 nucleotides: TGCAGCGTTGAAACAACAGGGGCCATATACGAGCAGTACTTC.